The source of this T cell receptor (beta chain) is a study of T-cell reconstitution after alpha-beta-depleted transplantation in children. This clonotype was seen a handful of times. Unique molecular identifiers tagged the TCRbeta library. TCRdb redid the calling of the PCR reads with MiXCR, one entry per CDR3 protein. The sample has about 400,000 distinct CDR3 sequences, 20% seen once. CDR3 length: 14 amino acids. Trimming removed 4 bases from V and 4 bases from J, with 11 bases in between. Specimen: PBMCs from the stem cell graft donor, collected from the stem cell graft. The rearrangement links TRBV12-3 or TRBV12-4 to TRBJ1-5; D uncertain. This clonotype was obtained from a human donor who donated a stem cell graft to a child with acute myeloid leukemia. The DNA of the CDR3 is TGTGCCAGCAGTTACGGACGGGGAAATCAGCCCCAGCATTTT. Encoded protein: CASSYGRGNQPQHF.